One sample yielded the 32 T cell receptor beta chains listed below, sequenced in a study of T-cell reconstitution after alpha-beta-depleted transplantation in children. A TCRbeta library incorporating unique molecular identifiers was prepared. TCRdb reanalysed the PCR reads using MiXCR and keeps one entry per CDR3 protein. The sample yields under 400,000 distinct CDR3 sequences, approximately 23% seen once. This specimen consisted of PBMCs, mostly from graft donor cells, obtained 180 days after TCRalphabeta/CD19-depleted stem cell transplant. Receptors were obtained from a male patient under 18 who had a stem cell transplant for acute lymphoblastic leukemia, so the T cells may come from the graft donor.

This chain connects TRBV10-1 to TRBJ2-5, with TRBD2 matching over 10 bases. CDR1 is WNHNN, CDR2 SYGVQD, per germline (reference sequence). The CDR3 runs 16 residues. J gave up 5 bases and V 5 bases, and 11 bases lay outside the gene matches. CDR3 sequence: CASSSTSGPVEETQYF. DNA for the CDR3: TGCGCCAGCAGTTCGACTAGCGGGCCCGTCGAGGAGACCCAGTACTTC.

The chain recombines TRBV5-1 with TRBJ2-5; 9 positions agree with TRBD1. The V gene end was trimmed by 3 bases and the J gene end by 4 bases; junction bases not matched to a gene: 16. Germline CDR1 and CDR2: SGHRS and YFSETQ. CDR3 length equals 18 residues. This CDR3 reads CASSSNDYSDRGGETQYF. The CDR3, as DNA: TGCGCCAGCAGCTCCAACGACTATTCGGACAGGGGAGGAGAGACCCAGTACTTC.

The CDR3 sequence: CASSLRGVGRNEQFF. The CDR3 coding sequence is TGTGCCAGCAGTCTCCGAGGGGTGGGCAGGAATGAGCAGTTCTTC. The V call is TRBV12-3 or TRBV12-4, the J call TRBJ2-1, with D perhaps given as TRBD1 or TRBD2 (5 bases each). V lost 5 bases, J lost 7 bases, and 18 bases lay in between. The CDR3 contains 15 residues.

This CDR3 reads CASSLHSGRATGELFF. The DNA for the CDR3 is TGTGCCAGCAGCCTTCATAGCGGGAGGGCGACCGGGGAGCTGTTTTTT. This sequence joins TRBV7-8 and TRBJ2-2, with 11 bases matching TRBD2. The CDR3 extends over 16 amino acids. V shed 5 bases, J shed 5 bases, and the junction held 7 bases outside the gene matches. Germline loops: CDR1 SGHVS, CDR2 FQNEAQ.

This chain uses TRBV20-1 with TRBJ2-2; 7 bases agree with TRBD2. V lost 6 bases, J lost 6 bases, and 16 bases stayed unmatched. The V gene's germline CDR1 is DFQATT and CDR2 SNEGSKA (reference sequence). This CDR3 has 16 residues. The CDR3 protein is CSAPAGWTRGSGELFF. The CDR3 coding sequence is TGCAGTGCCCCTGCAGGCTGGACTAGGGGCTCCGGGGAGCTGTTTTTT.

This clonotype was seen a few times. The rearrangement links TRBV3-1 to TRBJ2-7; 7 bases line up with TRBD1. The trim removed 0 bases at V and 1 base at J, leaving 6 bases unmatched. This CDR3 has 16 amino acids. CDR1 and CDR2 from the germline V gene are LGHDT and YNNKEL (reference sequence). CDR3 in DNA: TGTGCCAGCAGCCAAGAAGGGGGCGCAGGGTCCTACGAGCAGTACTTC. It specifies CASSQEGGAGSYEQYF.

The V call is TRBV12-3 or TRBV12-4, the J call TRBJ1-2, with 11 bases aligning to TRBD1. Germline trimming cut 5 bases from V and 2 bases from J; bases unmatched to any gene: 10. The CDR3 is made up of 17 amino acids. DNA for the CDR3: TGTGCCAGCAGTACTGGACAGGGGGCAAGTTCCAACTATGGCTACACCTTC. It translates to CASSTGQGASSNYGYTF.

The rearrangement uses TRBV5-1 and TRBJ2-1, with 12 bases matching TRBD2. Per germline, CDR1 SGHRS and CDR2 YFSETQ. The CDR3 contains 18 residues. V lost 4 bases to trimming and J lost 0 bases; unmatched junction nucleotides: 8. CDR3 nucleotides: TGCGCCAGCAGCCCTACCGGGACTAGCGGGCCCTCCTACAATGAGCAGTTCTTC. Protein product: CASSPTGTSGPSYNEQFF.

This clonotype was seen a handful of times. This chain connects TRBV5-1 to TRBJ2-2, with D perhaps TRBD1 (5 bases). Germline values: CDR1 SGHRS, CDR2 YFSETQ. The CDR3 is 17 amino acids. Trimming shortened V by 3 bases and J by 1 base, and 16 bases separated the two germline ends. This chain's CDR3 is CASSWALGRGNTGELFF. For the CDR3, the DNA is TGCGCCAGCAGCTGGGCCTTGGGGCGAGGGAACACCGGGGAGCTGTTTTTT.

To note about this clonotype: A junction end diverges from the germline sequence, so it may reflect a read error. This chain joins TRBV5-8 and TRBJ2-5; a possible D gene is TRBD1 (5 bases). The length of the CDR3 is 15 residues. From germline, CDR1 is SGHTS and CDR2 YDEGEE. The CDR3 region is CASSAEARVQGTQYF. The DNA of the CDR3 is TGTGCCAGCAGCGCTGAGGCCAGGGTTCAAGGGACCCAGTACTTC. The variable domain in full, with the rest retrieved from reference TRBV5-8 and TRBJ2-5, is EAGVTQSPTHLIKTRGQQATLRCSPISGHTSVYWYQQALGLGLQFLLWYDEGEERNRGNFPPRFSGRQFPNYSSELNVNALELEDSALYLCASSAEARVQGTQYFGPGTRLLVL.

V and J are TRBV4-1 and TRBJ2-3, with a tentative D call TRBD2 (5 bases). The CDR3 consists of 18 residues. Germline V gene sequence: CDR1 MGHRA, CDR2 YSYEKL. Between the trimmed V and J ends, which lost 4 bases and 0 bases, there was a span of 20 bases. In nucleotides, the CDR3 is TGCGCCAGCAGCCTCGAAGGGCGGAGGTCCTATAGCACAGATACGCAGTATTTT. It is translated as CASSLEGRRSYSTDTQYF.

This clonotype was found a few times. J is TRBJ2-2 and V is TRBV18; TRBD1 might be the D (6 bases). Germline lookup yields CDR1 KGHSH and CDR2 LQKENI. Trimming pared 8 bases from V and 1 base from J, leaving 17 bases between. CDR3 length: 16 residues. The chain's CDR3 is CASRAPGQLNTGELFF. In nucleotides, the CDR3 is TGTGCCAGCCGCGCACCTGGACAGCTGAACACCGGGGAGCTGTTTTTT.

CDR3 bases: TGTGCCAGCATTCCGGAGGGGGAGAACGAGCAGTACTTC. Its protein product is CASIPEGENEQYF. J is TRBJ2-7 and V is TRBV11-1, with D possibly being TRBD1 or TRBD2 (6 bases each). The V and J ends lost 7 bases and 5 bases respectively, with 15 bases between them. Germline lookup yields CDR1 SGHAT and CDR2 FQDESV (reference sequence). There are 13 residues in the CDR3.

This clonotype was seen only a few times. This chain links TRBV6-5 with TRBJ2-6; TRBD2 might be the D (5 bases). In germline, CDR1 is MNHEY, CDR2 SVGAGI. The length of the CDR3 is 19 residues. V was pared by 0 bases and J by 0 bases, with 15 bases between. The CDR3 loop reads CASSYSRGRTYSGANVLTF. As DNA, the CDR3 is TGTGCCAGCAGTTACTCGAGAGGCAGGACTTACTCTGGGGCCAACGTCCTGACTTTC.

Many counts were recorded for this clonotype. The rearrangement uses TRBV5-1 and TRBJ2-7, with D perhaps assigned TRBD1 or TRBD2 (6 bases each). CDR1 SGHRS and CDR2 YFSETQ come from the germline V gene. CDR3 length: 16 residues. Trimming took 5 bases from V and 1 from J, leaving 19 bases between them. Written as DNA, the CDR3 is TGCGCCAGCAGAGGGGGGAAGGGGGGCGCTTCCTACGAGCAGTACTTC. It encodes CASRGGKGGASYEQYF. Together with reference TRBV5-1 and TRBJ2-7, the CDR3 gives the full variable domain: KAGVTQTPRYLIKTRGQQVTLSCSPISGHRSVSWYQQTPGQGLQFLFEYFSETQRNKGNFPGRFSGRQFSNSRSEMNVSTLELGDSALYLCASRGGKGGASYEQYFGPGTRLTVT.

This chain connects TRBV7-9 to TRBJ2-7, with 8 bases lining up with TRBD1. V lost 6 bases and J lost 2; bases outside the gene matches: 12. CDR1 and CDR2 from the germline V gene are SEHNR and FQNEAQ (reference sequence). This CDR3 region has 16 residues. The CDR3 spells CASRPHQGASTYEQYF. Written as DNA, the CDR3 is TGTGCCAGCAGACCACACCAGGGGGCGTCGACCTACGAGCAGTACTTC.

Only a few counts were recorded for this clonotype. The chain combines TRBV5-4 with TRBJ2-5; 9 nucleotides agree with TRBD1. CDR1 SGHNT and CDR2 YYREEE come from the germline V gene (reference sequence). V was pared by 0 bases and J by 5 bases, with 5 bases of the junction left unmatched. This CDR3 has 15 amino acids. The CDR3 DNA sequence: TGTGCCAGCAGCTTGGGGACAGGGGCTTCGGAGACCCAGTACTTC. This translates into CASSLGTGASETQYF.

The CDR3: CASSWASGGKDGYTF. The CDR3 DNA follows: TGCGCCAGCAGCTGGGCCTCAGGGGGAAAAGATGGCTACACCTTC. V gene TRBV5-1 combines with J gene TRBJ1-2; 7 bases map to TRBD1. The CDR3 has 15 amino acids. Looked up from germline, CDR1 is SGHRS and CDR2 is YFSETQ. J lost 6 bases, V lost 3 bases, and 11 bases had no gene match. The complete variable domain, with remaining parts taken from reference TRBV5-1 and TRBJ1-2, reads KAGVTQTPRYLIKTRGQQVTLSCSPISGHRSVSWYQQTPGQGLQFLFEYFSETQRNKGNFPGRFSGRQFSNSRSEMNVSTLELGDSALYLCASSWASGGKDGYTFGSGTRLTVV.

The chain recombines TRBV7-3 with TRBJ2-1; possibly TRBD2 for D (5 bases). V shed 1 base and J shed 1 base, with 11 bases lying between them. The CDR3 contains 16 residues. CDR1 SGHTA and CDR2 FQGTGA come from the germline V gene. The CDR3 reads CASSLNVRGSYNEQFF. The CDR3 DNA follows: TGTGCCAGCAGCTTAAACGTACGGGGTTCCTACAATGAGCAGTTCTTC. The complete variable domain, with remaining parts taken from reference TRBV7-3 and TRBJ2-1, reads GAGVSQTPSNKVTEKGKYVELRCDPISGHTALYWYRQSLGQGPEFLIYFQGTGAADDSGLPNDRFFAVRPEGSVSTLKIQRTERGDSAVYLCASSLNVRGSYNEQFFGPGTRLTVL.

The rearrangement links TRBV7-9 to TRBJ2-3, with TRBD2 identical over 10 bases. Per the germline V gene, CDR1 is SEHNR and CDR2 is FQNEAQ (reference sequence). The V and J ends lost 5 bases and 2 bases, in that order; junction bases with no gene match: 7. The length of the CDR3 is 16 residues. Here the CDR3 reads CASSPWTSGSTDTQYF. In nucleotides, the CDR3 is TGTGCCAGCAGCCCCTGGACTAGCGGATCCACAGATACGCAGTATTTT.

V is TRBV5-1 and J is TRBJ2-1; TRBD2 agrees at 7 bases. Germline V gene data show CDR1 as SGHRS and CDR2 as YFSETQ. This CDR3 region has 14 residues. V trimming: 2 bases; J trimming: 8 bases; junction bases outside the gene matches: 7. The CDR3 loop is CASSFSLGGYEQFF. CDR3 sequence (DNA): TGCGCCAGCAGCTTTTCTTTGGGAGGGTATGAGCAGTTCTTC.

J is TRBJ2-7 and V is TRBV10-3; the match to TRBD1 covers 8 bases. In germline, CDR1 is ENHRY, CDR2 SYGVKD. Trimming took 6 bases from V and 2 from J; bases not matched to a gene: 6. This CDR3 has 14 residues. The DNA of the CDR3 is TGTGCCATCAGCCCCAGGGGGCTCACCTACGAGCAGTACTTC. This encodes CAISPRGLTYEQYF.

The chain is built from TRBV24-1 and TRBJ2-7; D unresolved. Trimming removed 8 bases from V and 4 bases from J, with 14 bases in between. There are 13 residues in the CDR3. Germline lookup yields CDR1 KGHDR and CDR2 SFDVKD. CDR3 coding DNA: TGTGCCACCACAAGAGGCGGTCGGTACGAGCAGTACTTC. Protein sequence: CATTRGGRYEQYF.

At least ten counts were recorded for this clonotype. The rearrangement uses TRBV5-1 and TRBJ2-3; D is uncertain. CDR1 and CDR2 from the germline V gene are SGHRS and YFSETQ. The V end was cut by 0 bases, the J end by 2 bases, with 4 bases between. The CDR3 extends over 13 amino acids. The CDR3 nucleotides read TGCGCCAGCAGCTTGGCGAACACAGATACGCAGTATTTT. This encodes CASSLANTDTQYF.

The rearrangement links TRBV2 to TRBJ2-2; the match to TRBD1 covers 7 bases. Trimming cost V 4 bases and J 0 bases; bases outside gene matches: 2. Looked up from germline, CDR1 is SNHLY and CDR2 is FYNNEI. CDR3 length: 15 amino acids. The CDR3 protein is CASSGQGTNTGELFF. In DNA, the CDR3 is TGTGCCAGCAGTGGACAGGGCACGAACACCGGGGAGCTGTTTTTT.

This chain joins TRBV29-1 and TRBJ2-7; 10 bases fit TRBD1. Germline CDR1 reads SQVTM; CDR2 reads ANQGSEA. This CDR3 has 14 amino acids. The CDR3 region is CSVEDRGQGIGMEV. The CDR3 coding sequence is TGCAGCGTTGAAGATCGGGGACAGGGGATAGGGATGGAAGTC.

The chain recombines TRBV5-6 with TRBJ2-7, with a weak D call TRBD1 (5 bases). V shed 1 base and J shed 6 bases, with 11 bases lying between them. The CDR3 has 13 residues. CDR1 and CDR2 (germline): SGHDT, YYEEEE. For the CDR3, the DNA is TGTGCCAGCAGCTTGACTGACAGCTTCGAGCAGTACTTC. Translation gives CASSLTDSFEQYF.

This clonotype appeared a few times. This sequence joins TRBV12-3 or TRBV12-4 and TRBJ1-5; D is undetermined. Trimming took 5 bases from V and 9 from J, leaving 14 bases between them. CDR3 length: 13 amino acids. The CDR3 reads CASSHKGAAPQHF. CDR3 DNA sequence: TGTGCCAGCAGTCACAAGGGAGCCGCGCCCCAGCATTTT.

This CDR3 reads CATSRDPLDPTNYGYTF. The CDR3 nucleotides read TGTGCCACCAGCAGAGATCCCCTGGACCCGACGAACTATGGCTACACCTTC. The rearrangement joins TRBV15 to TRBJ1-2, with D uncertain. The germline V and J ends were trimmed by 0 bases and 2 bases, with 16 bases remaining between them. Germline loops: CDR1 LNHNV, CDR2 YYDKDF (reference sequence). The CDR3 sequence is 17 residues long.

The chain joins TRBV10-3 to TRBJ1-1; 8 bases fit TRBD1. The germline V gene has CDR1 ENHRY and CDR2 SYGVKD. Germline trimming cut 5 bases from V and 1 base from J; bases unmatched to any gene: 3. The CDR3 length is 14 residues. This chain's CDR3 is CAISFTGGNTEAFF. CDR3 in DNA: TGTGCCATCAGTTTCACAGGGGGGAACACTGAAGCTTTCTTT.

V gene TRBV11-2 combines with J gene TRBJ1-4, with D possibly TRBD1 on 5 matching bases. This CDR3 has 12 residues. The V gene's germline CDR1 is SGHAT and CDR2 FQNNGV. Trimming shortened V by 6 bases and J by 8 bases, and 10 bases separated the two germline ends. As DNA, the CDR3 is TGTGCCAGCAGGACCTGGGGGGAAAAACTGTTTTTT. Amino acid sequence: CASRTWGEKLFF.

This clonotype was seen only a few times. CDR3 sequence reads: CASSVGLAGGPVDLEQFF. In nucleotides, the CDR3 is TGTGCCAGCAGCGTAGGACTAGCGGGAGGGCCTGTCGATCTTGAGCAGTTCTTC. The chain combines TRBV9 with TRBJ2-1; 14 bases are a match to TRBD2. The CDR3 spans 18 residues. J was trimmed by 9 bases and V by 0 bases; bases with no gene match: 11. Germline V CDR1 and CDR2: SGDLS, YYNGEE.